Listed below are T cell receptor beta chains from one sample, sequenced in a study of beta chain features in type 1 diabetes. Sequenced by immunoSEQ multiplex PCR; TCRdb stores in-frame clones only, minus some. The sample lists over 150,000 clones, about a tenth occurring once. Sequencing was performed on central memory CD4+ T cells from blood. The receptor source for this set is a man under 40 with type 1 diabetes. Both conserved end residues are part of each CDR3. The order of the fields is V gene, D gene, J gene, clone size, CDR3 DNA, CDR3 protein. The D gene is left open where the match is weak. Clone size, where shown, is once, few, many, or a class for clones that have expanded.

V gene: TRBV7-2; D gene: -; J gene: TRBJ2-7; clone size: -; CDR3 DNA: TGTGCCAGCAGACCCGACAGCTACGAGCAGTACTTC; CDR3 protein: CASRPDSYEQYF
V gene: TRBV30; D gene: -; J gene: TRBJ2-5; clone size: -; CDR3 DNA: TGTGCCTGGAGATCTGGGGCCCAAGAGACCCAGTACTTC; CDR3 protein: CAWRSGAQETQYF
V gene: TRBV29-1; D gene: -; J gene: TRBJ2-5; clone size: few; CDR3 DNA: TGCAGCGTTGAAGTGATAGCAGAGACCCAGTACTTC; CDR3 protein: CSVEVIAETQYF
V gene: TRBV5-4; D gene: -; J gene: TRBJ2-1; clone size: few; CDR3 DNA: TGTGCCAGCAGCCGGGATAGCGGCAATGAGCAGTTCTTC; CDR3 protein: CASSRDSGNEQFF
V gene: TRBV5-1; D gene: TRBD2; J gene: TRBJ2-1; clone size: few; CDR3 DNA: TGCGCCAGCAGCCCCGTAGGGAGCGGGAGTTACAATGAGCAGTTCTTC; CDR3 protein: CASSPVGSGSYNEQFF
V gene: TRBV10-3; D gene: TRBD1; J gene: TRBJ2-7; clone size: -; CDR3 DNA: TGTGCCGTTTCCCCGGGACAGGGGGCACACGAGCAGTACTTC; CDR3 protein: CAVSPGQGAHEQYF
V gene: TRBV19; D gene: TRBD1; J gene: TRBJ1-4; clone size: -; CDR3 DNA: TGTGCCAGTAGTGACCCGGGACAGGGTGAAAAACTGTTTTTT; CDR3 protein: CASSDPGQGEKLFF
V gene: TRBV30; D gene: -; J gene: TRBJ2-7; clone size: -; CDR3 DNA: TGTGCCTGGAGTGTACGAGGTCGAGGGAGGGAGCAGTACTTC; CDR3 protein: CAWSVRGRGREQYF
V gene: TRBV5-1; D gene: TRBD1; J gene: TRBJ2-1; clone size: -; CDR3 DNA: TGCGCCAGCAACCCGGGACAGATCAATGAGCAGTTCTTC; CDR3 protein: CASNPGQINEQFF
V gene: TRBV15; D gene: TRBD2; J gene: TRBJ2-7; clone size: -; CDR3 DNA: TGTGCCACCAGCAGAGATTTAACTAGCGGGAGTATGTTTTACGAGCAGTACTTC; CDR3 protein: CATSRDLTSGSMFYEQYF
V gene: TRBV27; D gene: TRBD2; J gene: TRBJ2-7; clone size: -; CDR3 DNA: TGTGCCAGCAGTCAAGGACTAGCGGCGAGCTACGAGCAGTACTTC; CDR3 protein: CASSQGLAASYEQYF
V gene: TRBV9; D gene: TRBD2; J gene: TRBJ2-2; clone size: -; CDR3 DNA: TGTGCCAGCAGCGCCTCTAGCGGGAGATTTGCCGGGGAGCTGTTTTTT; CDR3 protein: CASSASSGRFAGELFF
V gene: TRBV25-1; D gene: TRBD2; J gene: TRBJ2-1; clone size: -; CDR3 DNA: TGTGCCAGCAGGGGACTAGCGGAAGAGCAGTTCTTC; CDR3 protein: CASRGLAEEQFF
V gene: TRBV6-6; D gene: TRBD2; J gene: TRBJ2-4; clone size: -; CDR3 DNA: TGTGCCAGCAGTTACGGGACTAGCGGGAAAAACATTCAGTACTTC; CDR3 protein: CASSYGTSGKNIQYF
V gene: TRBV6-5; D gene: -; J gene: TRBJ1-2; clone size: few; CDR3 DNA: TGTGCCAGCAGTTACTCTCGGACAACTTTAGGGTATGGCTACACCTTC; CDR3 protein: CASSYSRTTLGYGYTF
V gene: TRBV27; D gene: TRBD1; J gene: TRBJ2-6; clone size: -; CDR3 DNA: TGTGCCAGCAGTCCAGGGGGCCCCTCTGGGGCCAACGTCCTGACTTTC; CDR3 protein: CASSPGGPSGANVLTF
V gene: TRBV27; D gene: -; J gene: TRBJ2-5; clone size: -; CDR3 DNA: TGTGCCAGCAGTTCTAGTAAAGAGACCCAGTACTTC; CDR3 protein: CASSSSKETQYF
V gene: TRBV19; D gene: TRBD1; J gene: TRBJ1-5; clone size: few; CDR3 DNA: TGTGCCAGTAGTATCGAAACAGGGGGCACTCAGCCCCAGCATTTT; CDR3 protein: CASSIETGGTQPQHF
V gene: TRBV5-1; D gene: -; J gene: TRBJ1-1; clone size: few; CDR3 DNA: TGCGCCAGCAGCTTGTTACCCGAGGGCACTGAAGCTTTCTTT; CDR3 protein: CASSLLPEGTEAFF
V gene: TRBV5-1; D gene: TRBD2; J gene: TRBJ2-5; clone size: -; CDR3 DNA: TGCGCCAGCTGGCCTCTAGCGGGGGGACAAGAGACCCAGTACTTC; CDR3 protein: CASWPLAGGQETQYF
V gene: TRBV29-1; D gene: TRBD2; J gene: TRBJ2-3; clone size: few; CDR3 DNA: TGCAGCGTTGAGCCCCTGGCGGGAGCTGCAGATACGCAGTATTTT; CDR3 protein: CSVEPLAGAADTQYF
V gene: TRBV27; D gene: -; J gene: TRBJ1-5; clone size: -; CDR3 DNA: TGTGCCAGCAGTTTGCGTTATAGCAATCAGCCCCAGCATTTT; CDR3 protein: CASSLRYSNQPQHF
V gene: TRBV2; D gene: -; J gene: TRBJ2-1; clone size: few; CDR3 DNA: TGTGCCAGTGCTAAACTAGAGGACGGCAGCTCCTACAATGAGCAGTTCTTC; CDR3 protein: CASAKLEDGSSYNEQFF